This T cell receptor beta chain was identified in a study of blood T cell repertoires in COVID-19. Trimming shortened V by 0 bases and J by 7 bases, and 4 bases separated the two germline ends. The CDR3 sequence is 11 residues long. CDR1 is SGHTA and CDR2 is FQGNSA in the germline V gene. The data were produced by immunoSEQ multiplex PCR, yet TCRdb's version contains in-frame clones alone and is incomplete. The sample includes some 260,000 clones, roughly 80% seen only once; the top ten take roughly 9.8%. Of note for this clone: Other DNA sequences in the sample encode the same CDR3.

The chain carries TRBV7-2 and TRBJ2-7; D remains unclear. The sequence was obtained from a man older than 75 with acute or convalescent COVID-19. What was sequenced was peripheral blood. CDR3 DNA sequence: TGTGCCAGCAGCTTAGCGCGGGAGCAGTACTTC. Residues: CASSLAREQYF.